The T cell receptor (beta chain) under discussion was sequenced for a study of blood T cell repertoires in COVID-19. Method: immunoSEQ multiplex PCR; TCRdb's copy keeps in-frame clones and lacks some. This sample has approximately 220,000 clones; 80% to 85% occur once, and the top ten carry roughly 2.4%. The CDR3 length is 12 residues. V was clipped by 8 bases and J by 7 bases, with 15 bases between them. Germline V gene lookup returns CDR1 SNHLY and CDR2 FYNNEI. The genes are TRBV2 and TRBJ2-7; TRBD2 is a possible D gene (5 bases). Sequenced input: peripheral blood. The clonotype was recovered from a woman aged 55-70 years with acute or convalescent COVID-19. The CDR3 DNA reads TGTGCCAGCCAGGACTGGGTTCGGGAGCAGTACTTC. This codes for CASQDWVREQYF.